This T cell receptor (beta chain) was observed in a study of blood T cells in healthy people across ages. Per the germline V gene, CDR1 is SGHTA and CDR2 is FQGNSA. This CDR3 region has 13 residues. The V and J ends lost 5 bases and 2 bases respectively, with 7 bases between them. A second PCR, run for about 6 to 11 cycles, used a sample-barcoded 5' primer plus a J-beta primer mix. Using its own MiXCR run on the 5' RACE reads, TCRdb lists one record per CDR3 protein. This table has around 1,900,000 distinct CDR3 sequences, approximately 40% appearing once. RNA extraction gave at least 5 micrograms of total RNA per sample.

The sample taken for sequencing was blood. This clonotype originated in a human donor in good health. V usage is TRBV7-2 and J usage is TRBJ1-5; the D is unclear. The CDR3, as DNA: TGTGCCAGCAGCGATGGTGGCAATCAGCCCCAGCATTTT. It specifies CASSDGGNQPQHF.